The sample holds a few counts of the clone carrying this T cell receptor (beta chain). MiXCR, run by TCRdb on the 5' RACE reads, gives a single entry per CDR3 protein. The table records roughly 250,000 distinct CDR3 sequences, about a sixth of them present only once. The data are from a study of T-cell memory formation after mild COVID-19. Per the germline V gene, CDR1 is SGHTA and CDR2 is FQGTGA. Trimming took 9 bases from V and 0 from J, leaving 20 bases between them. The CDR3 is 16 residues long. The receptor comes from a man aged 18 to 30 who had mild COVID-19 (a few samples of this study predate the infection). Cell type and time point are not known. This chain connects TRBV7-3 to TRBJ1-1, with D possibly TRBD1 on 6 matching bases. Sequencing was carried out using PBMCs or a T cell subset sorted from them (not recorded which). CDR3 residues: CARVREEGVLNTEAFF. CDR3 sequence (DNA): TGTGCCAGGGTTCGCGAAGAGGGGGTCCTGAACACTGAAGCTTTCTTT.